Described below is a single T cell receptor beta chain sequence and its context. This entry belongs to a study of blood T cell repertoires in COVID-19. Study at large: Sites across the United States, Italy and Spain contributed samples from acute and convalescent COVID-19.

CDR1 and CDR2 (germline): LGHDT, YNNKEL (reference sequence). V was pared by 2 bases and J by 0 bases, with 10 bases between. CDR3 size: 16 residues. Generated by immunoSEQ multiplex PCR, the TCRdb table keeps only in-frame clones and is missing some. In the table there are about 73,000 clones, more than 75% of which are singletons. The material sequenced was peripheral blood. The sequence was collected from an elderly woman with active or convalescent COVID-19. The chain couples TRBV3-1 (or the pseudogene TRBV3-2) to TRBJ1-4; D unclear. The CDR3 spells CASSQTDISTNEKLFF. DNA of the CDR3: TGTGCCAGCAGCCAAACCGACATCTCAACTAATGAAAAACTGTTTTTT.